This TCR beta chain was recovered during a study of early T cells in non-severe SARS-CoV-2 infection. TCRdb analysed the 5' RACE reads with MiXCR anew, one entry per CDR3 protein. Of roughly 80,000 distinct CDR3 sequences detected, around 11% appear once; the ten largest clones hold around 11%. This CDR3 has 14 amino acids. V was shortened by 0 bases and J by 7 bases, with 12 bases between the two germline ends. CDR1 and CDR2 from the germline V gene are LGHNA and YNFKEQ. V gene TRBV4-2 combines with J gene TRBJ1-1, with D tentatively TRBD1 (6 bases). The source is an adult who was a healthcare worker with PCR-confirmed SARS-CoV-2 infection or an uninfected control (not recorded which). Sequences were derived from whole blood, sampled at baseline. The CDR3 sequence: CASSQEAGDIEAFF. CDR3 in DNA: TGTGCCAGCAGCCAAGAGGCGGGGGACATTGAAGCTTTCTTT.